This T cell receptor beta chain was recovered during a study of graft-versus-host responses after intestinal transplantation. About the research overall: Multivisceral, liver-intestinal, or isolated intestinal grafts went to recipients. Anti-thymocyte globulin induction was given to all recipients, followed by tacrolimus and steroids for around three years. General study findings and limits: GvH clones surfaced in recipient marrow, some emerging earlier in ileum or blood.

Dividing CFSE-low CD3+CD4+ and CD3+CD8+ responders were isolated by sorting after the reaction. The CDR3 covers 15 residues. The V gene end was trimmed by 7 bases and the J gene end by 4 bases; junction bases not matched to a gene: 6. CDR1 and CDR2 (germline): LNHDA, SQIVND (reference sequence). The method was immunoSEQ multiplex PCR; TCRdb's version includes in-frame clones alone and lacks a portion of them. The sample comprises about 10,000 clones, approximately 31% of which are singletons, and approximately 5% rests with the top ten. Sequencing used alloreactive CD4+ T cells from a mixed lymphocyte reaction culture, obtained before transplantation. Subset here: CFSE-low proliferating T cells sorted from roughly 6-day pre-transplant mixed lymphocyte reaction (GvH or HvG direction). This chain connects TRBV19 to TRBJ2-5; TRBD2 agrees at 13 bases. The receptor comes from a human patient who was an organ donor for intestinal transplantation. In DNA, the CDR3 is TGTGCCAGTACCCCACTAGCGGGGGGGCCAGAGACCCAGTACTTC. Protein sequence: CASTPLAGGPETQYF. Looking up the rest from reference TRBV19 and TRBJ2-5 gives the full variable domain: DGGITQSPKYLFRKEGQNVTLSCEQNLNHDAMYWYRQDPGQGLRLIYYSQIVNDFQKGDIAEGYSVSREKKESFPLTVTSAQKNPTAFYLCASTPLAGGPETQYFGPGTRLLVL.